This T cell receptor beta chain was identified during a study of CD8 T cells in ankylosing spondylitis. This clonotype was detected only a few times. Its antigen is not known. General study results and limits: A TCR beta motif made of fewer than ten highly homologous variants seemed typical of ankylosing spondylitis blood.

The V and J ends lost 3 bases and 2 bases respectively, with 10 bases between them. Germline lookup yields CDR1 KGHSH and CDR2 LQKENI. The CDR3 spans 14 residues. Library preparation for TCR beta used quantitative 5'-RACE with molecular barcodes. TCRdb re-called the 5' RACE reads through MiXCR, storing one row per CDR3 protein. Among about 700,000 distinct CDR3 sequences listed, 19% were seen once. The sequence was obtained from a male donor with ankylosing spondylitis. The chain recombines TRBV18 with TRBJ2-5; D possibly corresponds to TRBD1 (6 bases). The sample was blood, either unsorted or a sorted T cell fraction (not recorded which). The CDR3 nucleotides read TGTGCCAGCTCACCCCAGACAGGTCAAGAGACCCAGTACTTC. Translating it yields CASSPQTGQETQYF.